These T cell receptor beta chains were read from a single sample in a study of shared clonotypes between healthy human individuals. Clones were sequenced by immunoSEQ multiplex PCR, and TCRdb holds only the in-frame ones, with some missing. The sample records some 2,000,000 clones, 90% to 95% being singletons. The sequenced sample consisted of naive CD4+ T cells sorted from blood. These receptors were taken from a man aged 18 to 30 in good health. Each CDR3 is given with its conserved first and last residue. D genes are given only for firm matches. The size field is filled for only some rows; it gives once, few, many or a size class.

abundance	v_gene	d_gene	j_gene	CDR3aa	CDR3nt
once	TRBV5-1	TRBD1	TRBJ2-4	CASSLLSGGRAKNIQYF	TGCGCCAGCAGCTTGTTATCAGGGGGCCGTGCCAAAAACATTCAGTACTTC
-	TRBV6-6	-	TRBJ2-2	CASSQIDVGELFF	TGTGCCAGCAGCCAGATAGACGTCGGGGAGCTGTTTTTT
-	TRBV18	-	TRBJ1-2	CASSQLAIRGYTF	TGTGCCAGCTCACAACTAGCTATTCGTGGCTACACCTTC
-	TRBV5-1	-	TRBJ1-1	CASNRGQGYTEAFF	TGCGCCAGCAACCGGGGGCAGGGGTACACTGAAGCTTTCTTT
-	TRBV5-1	-	TRBJ2-3	CASSLETLSTDTQYF	TGCGCCAGCAGCTTGGAGACCCTCAGCACAGATACGCAGTATTTT
-	TRBV2	-	TRBJ1-1	CASSRGMNTEAFF	TGTGCCAGCAGTCGCGGAATGAACACTGAAGCTTTCTTT
-	TRBV6-6	-	TRBJ2-5	CASSYSTGRETQYF	TGTGCCAGCAGTTACTCGACAGGGAGGGAGACCCAGTACTTC
-	TRBV18	TRBD1	TRBJ1-3	CASSPTDRAYGNTIYF	TGTGCCAGCTCACCAACCGACAGGGCTTACGGAAACACCATATATTTT
-	TRBV2	TRBD1	TRBJ1-3	CASSEQGAGNTIYF	TGTGCCAGCAGTGAGCAGGGGGCTGGAAACACCATATATTTT
-	TRBV6-5	TRBD1	TRBJ2-3	CASSWGQGGTDTQYF	TGTGCCAGCAGTTGGGGACAGGGCGGCACAGATACGCAGTATTTT
-	TRBV6-1	-	TRBJ1-2	CASSDLVRDTSLGGYTF	TGTGCCAGCAGTGACTTGGTCCGGGACACTTCTTTGGGTGGCTACACCTTC
-	TRBV6-1	-	TRBJ2-3	CASSYPGTQYF	TGTGCCAGCAGTTACCCCGGGACGCAGTATTTT
-	TRBV6-1	TRBD1	TRBJ2-3	CASGRDRGDTQYF	TGTGCCAGCGGGCGGGACAGGGGGGATACGCAGTATTTT
-	TRBV5-1	-	TRBJ1-6	CASSGREGENSPLHF	TGCGCCAGCAGTGGAAGGGAGGGGGAAAATTCACCCCTCCACTTT
-	TRBV6-1	TRBD1	TRBJ2-1	CASSEGQGGEQFF	TGTGCCAGCAGTGAAGGACAGGGGGGTGAGCAGTTCTTC
once	TRBV6-5	TRBD1	TRBJ1-2	CASSSDRAYGYTF	TGTGCCAGCAGTTCTGACAGGGCCTATGGCTACACCTTC
-	TRBV5-1	TRBD2	TRBJ2-1	CASSQGLAVHNEQFF	TGCGCCAGCAGCCAGGGACTAGCGGTACACAATGAGCAGTTCTTC
-	TRBV19	-	TRBJ1-6	CATLRDSSSYNSPLHF	TGTGCCACCTTAAGGGATTCGAGCTCCTATAATTCACCCCTCCACTTT
once	TRBV19	TRBD2	TRBJ2-2	CASSPLASGLNTGELFF	TGTGCCAGTAGTCCGCTGGCTAGCGGGTTGAACACCGGGGAGCTGTTTTTT
-	TRBV7-9	-	TRBJ1-2	CASSLAFGPEGGYTF	TGTGCCAGCAGCTTAGCGTTCGGCCCAGAGGGGGGCTACACCTTC
-	TRBV7-2	-	TRBJ1-1	CASSQQGPSEAFF	TGTGCCAGCAGCCAACAGGGTCCCAGTGAAGCTTTCTTT
-	TRBV5-4	-	TRBJ1-1	CASSLDRSNTEAFF	TGTGCCAGCAGCTTGGACCGCAGTAACACTGAAGCTTTCTTT
-	TRBV6-5	-	TRBJ1-4	CASSRGQRIEKLFF	TGTGCCAGCAGTAGGGGTCAGAGGATCGAAAAACTGTTTTTT
once	TRBV7-2	-	TRBJ2-6	CASSFSVIHSGANVLTF	TGTGCCAGCAGCTTTTCCGTGATACACTCTGGGGCCAACGTCCTGACTTTC